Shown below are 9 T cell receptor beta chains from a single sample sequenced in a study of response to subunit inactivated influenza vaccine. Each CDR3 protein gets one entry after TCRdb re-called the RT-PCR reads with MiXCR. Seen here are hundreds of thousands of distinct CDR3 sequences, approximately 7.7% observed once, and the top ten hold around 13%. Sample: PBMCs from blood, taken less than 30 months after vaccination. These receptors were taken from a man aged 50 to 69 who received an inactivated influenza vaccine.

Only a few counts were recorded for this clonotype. CDR3 sequence reads: CASSPLRTGISYEQYF. CDR3 DNA sequence: TGTGCCAGCTCACCACTGAGGACTGGGATCTCCTACGAGCAGTACTTC. The genes are TRBV18 and TRBJ2-7; tentatively, D is TRBD2 (5 bases). V was clipped by 1 base and J by 0 bases, with 13 bases between them. Germline lookup yields CDR1 KGHSH and CDR2 LQKENI. The CDR3 is 16 amino acids.

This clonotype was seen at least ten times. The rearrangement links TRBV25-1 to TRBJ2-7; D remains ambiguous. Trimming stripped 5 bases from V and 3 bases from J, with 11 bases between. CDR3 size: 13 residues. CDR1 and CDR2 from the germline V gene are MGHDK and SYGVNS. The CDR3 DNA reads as TGTGCCAGCAGTAGATCGACGGGCTACGAGCAGTACTTC. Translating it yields CASSRSTGYEQYF.

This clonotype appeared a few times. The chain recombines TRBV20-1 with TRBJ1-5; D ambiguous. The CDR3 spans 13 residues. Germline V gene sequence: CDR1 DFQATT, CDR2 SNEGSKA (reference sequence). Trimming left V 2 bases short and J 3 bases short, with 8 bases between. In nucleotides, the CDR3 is TGCAGTGCTAGATCACGGAACAATCAGCCCCAGCATTTT. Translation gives CSARSRNNQPQHF.

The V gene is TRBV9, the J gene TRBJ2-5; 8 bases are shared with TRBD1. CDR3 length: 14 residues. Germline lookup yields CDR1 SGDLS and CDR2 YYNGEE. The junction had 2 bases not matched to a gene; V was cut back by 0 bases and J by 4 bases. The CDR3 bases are TGTGCCAGCAGCGTAGGGACAGGGTTAGAGACCCAGTACTTC. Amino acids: CASSVGTGLETQYF.

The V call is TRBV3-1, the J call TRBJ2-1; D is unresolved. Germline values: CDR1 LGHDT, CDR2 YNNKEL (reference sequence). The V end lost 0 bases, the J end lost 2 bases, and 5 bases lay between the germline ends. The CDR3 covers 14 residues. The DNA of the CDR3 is TGTGCCAGCAGCCAAGATTCAGCCTACAATGAGCAGTTCTTC. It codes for CASSQDSAYNEQFF.

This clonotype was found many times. The CDR3 DNA is TGCAGTGCTAGAGATGCAGGAGGCTACGAGCAGTACTTC. Protein sequence: CSARDAGGYEQYF. V and J are TRBV20-1 and TRBJ2-7; tentative D call: TRBD2 (5 bases). V dropped 0 bases and J dropped 3 bases, with 9 bases sitting between them. This CDR3 comprises 13 residues. Germline V gene lookup returns CDR1 DFQATT and CDR2 SNEGSKA (reference sequence).

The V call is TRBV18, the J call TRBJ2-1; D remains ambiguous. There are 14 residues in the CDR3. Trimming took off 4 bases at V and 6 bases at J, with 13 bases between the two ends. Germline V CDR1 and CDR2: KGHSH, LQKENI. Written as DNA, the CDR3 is TGTGCCAGCTCACGGGGTGGGCTTGCCAATGAGCAGTTCTTC. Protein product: CASSRGGLANEQFF.

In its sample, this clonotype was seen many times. CDR3 bases: TGCAGCGTTCCGGCAGGCACAGATACGCAGTATTTT. Protein sequence: CSVPAGTDTQYF. The chain employs TRBV29-1 and TRBJ2-3; D is uncertain. Germline CDR1 reads SQVTM; CDR2 reads ANQGSEA. The length of the CDR3 is 12 residues. Trimming shortened V by 5 bases and J by 1 base, and 7 bases separated the two germline ends.

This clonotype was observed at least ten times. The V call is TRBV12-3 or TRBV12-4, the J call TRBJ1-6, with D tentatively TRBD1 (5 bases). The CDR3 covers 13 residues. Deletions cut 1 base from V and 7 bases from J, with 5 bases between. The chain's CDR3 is CASSLGQNSPLHF. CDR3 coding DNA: TGTGCCAGCAGTTTAGGACAGAATTCACCCCTCCACTTT.